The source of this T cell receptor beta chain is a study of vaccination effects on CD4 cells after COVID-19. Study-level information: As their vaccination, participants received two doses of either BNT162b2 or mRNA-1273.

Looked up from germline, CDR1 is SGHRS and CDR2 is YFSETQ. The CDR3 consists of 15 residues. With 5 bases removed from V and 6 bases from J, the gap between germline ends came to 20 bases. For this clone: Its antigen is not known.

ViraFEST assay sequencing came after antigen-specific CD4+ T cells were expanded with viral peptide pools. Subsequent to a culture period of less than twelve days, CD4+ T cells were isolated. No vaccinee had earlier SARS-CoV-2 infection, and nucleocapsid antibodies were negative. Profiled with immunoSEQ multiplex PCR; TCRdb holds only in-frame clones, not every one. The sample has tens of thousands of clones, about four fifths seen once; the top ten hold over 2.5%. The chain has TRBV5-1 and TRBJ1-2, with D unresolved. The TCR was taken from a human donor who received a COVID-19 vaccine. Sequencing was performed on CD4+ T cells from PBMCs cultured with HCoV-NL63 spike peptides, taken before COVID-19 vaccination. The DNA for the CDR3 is TGCGCCAGCAGTCTCCGGACGGGCAGTAAGAATGGCTACACCTTC. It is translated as CASSLRTGSKNGYTF.